The sequence of this T cell receptor (beta chain) was determined in a study of human T cells and chemical hapten exposure. Study observations and caveats: The number of TCRs over 1 in 1000 frequency stayed unchanged after DPC. Expanded TCRs were compared with controls, and the expanded TCRs formed significantly more large CDR3 similarity clusters.

CDR3 length equals 13 residues. Germline V gene sequence: CDR1 MNHEY, CDR2 SVGAGI. The study's library attached unique molecular identifiers to single cDNA molecules. MiXCR, applied by TCRdb to the RACE reads, yields one record per CDR3 protein. This sample has about 190,000 distinct CDR3 sequences; around 25% occur once, and the top ten carry 2% to 2.5%. In regard to this clonotype: As yet, its antigen is unknown. One end of the junction is discordant with germline, which a read error may explain.

Time point indicated: patch test 3, about 24 weeks after DPC sensitization. The treatment: therapeutic diphenylcyclopropenone sensitization with weekly scalp DPC. From whole blood left unfractionated, total RNA was extracted. V gene TRBV6-5 combines with J gene TRBJ1-2; possibly TRBD1 for D (5 bases). This receptor was identified in a woman aged 40 to 50 with alopecia areata. Some clones in this sample may be carry-over from other donors' samples. Sequences were derived from whole blood, sampled in connection with sensitization to the hapten diphenylcyclopropenone (DPC). CDR3 sequence (DNA): TGTGCCAGCACCACCGGGACGGTCTATGGCTACAACTTC. Translating it yields CASTTGTVYGYNF.